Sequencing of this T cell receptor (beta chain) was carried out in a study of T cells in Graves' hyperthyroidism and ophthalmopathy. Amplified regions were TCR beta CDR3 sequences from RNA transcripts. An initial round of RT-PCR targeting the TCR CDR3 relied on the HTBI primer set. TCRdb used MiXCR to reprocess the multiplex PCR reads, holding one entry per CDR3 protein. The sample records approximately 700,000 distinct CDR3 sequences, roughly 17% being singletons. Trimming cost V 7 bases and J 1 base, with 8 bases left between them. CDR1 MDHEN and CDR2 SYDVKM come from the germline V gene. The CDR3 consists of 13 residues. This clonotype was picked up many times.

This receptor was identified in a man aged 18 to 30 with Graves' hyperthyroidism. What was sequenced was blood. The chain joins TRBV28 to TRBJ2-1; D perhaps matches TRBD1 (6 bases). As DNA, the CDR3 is TGTGCCAGCAATACAGGGTCCTACAATGAGCAGTTCTTC. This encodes CASNTGSYNEQFF.